This T cell receptor beta chain was documented in a study of blood T cell repertoires in COVID-19. Study at large: PBMCs, B-cell-depleted T cells, or T cells provided the cDNA or gDNA that made up the material.

Some clones are missing from TCRdb's copy, which holds only in-frame ones; the method was immunoSEQ multiplex PCR. In the table there are a few hundred thousand clones, around 80% of which are singletons. V was cut by 5 bases and J by 0 bases, with 10 bases left in between. The CDR3 loop spans 15 amino acids. Germline-derived CDR1 and CDR2 are LGHDT and YNNKEL (reference sequence). This receptor was identified in a woman between 18 and 30 years old with acute or convalescent COVID-19. The sequencing sample was made of peripheral blood. The rearrangement uses TRBV3-1 (or the pseudogene TRBV3-2) and TRBJ1-4; D not certain. The CDR3 sequence is CASSEWSATNEKLFF. CDR3 in DNA: TGTGCCAGCAGCGAATGGAGTGCAACTAATGAAAAACTGTTTTTT.